This entry describes one T cell receptor beta chain. Its antigen remains unknown. TCRdb's table, derived via immunoSEQ multiplex PCR, lists solely in-frame clones and lacks some. The repertoire holds some 50,000 clones, with 89% as singletons. These data belong to a study of CD4+ T cells in melanoma. Overall study findings and caveats: Reportedly, melanoma neoantigen-specific CD4+ T cells showed varied differentiation states. CD8+ T cell, macrophage and B cell function reportedly correlated with neoantigen-specific CD4+ T cells.

The receptor's source is a human donor with melanoma. Sequenced: peripheral blood.

CDR3 loop: CASSQVRRYSPLHF. CDR3 sequence (DNA): TGCGCCAGCAGCCAAGTTCGGCGGTATTCACCCCTCCACTTT. The chain recombines TRBV4-3 with TRBJ1-6, with D unresolved. This CDR3 has 14 residues. Germline assignment: CDR1 LGHNA and CDR2 YSLEER. V shed 1 base and J shed 8 bases, with 9 bases lying between them.